This TCR beta chain was obtained from a study of glioma-infiltrating T cells after dendritic cell vaccination. Overall study context: Between about 2002 and 2013, patients got autologous tumor lysate-pulsed dendritic cell vaccines.

Described time point: after dendritic cell vaccination, including at tumor progression/relapse. V lost 4 bases to trimming and J lost 0 bases, with 11 bases between them. The CDR3 runs 15 residues. CDR1 is SGHRS and CDR2 is YFSETQ in the germline V gene. Input was approximately 1.8 ug genomic DNA, or all available if less. TCRdb keeps only in-frame clones here, not all; method: immunoSEQ multiplex PCR. The sample contains about 100,000 clones, 65% to 85% of which appear only once. V and J are TRBV5-1 and TRBJ1-5; D may be TRBD1 (6 bases). The clonotype was recovered from a human donor with glioblastoma. The sample in question was blood, obtained after dendritic cell vaccination. This CDR3 is CASSLTGYSNQPQHF. The CDR3 coding sequence is TGCGCCAGCAGCCTAACAGGGTATAGCAATCAGCCCCAGCATTTT.